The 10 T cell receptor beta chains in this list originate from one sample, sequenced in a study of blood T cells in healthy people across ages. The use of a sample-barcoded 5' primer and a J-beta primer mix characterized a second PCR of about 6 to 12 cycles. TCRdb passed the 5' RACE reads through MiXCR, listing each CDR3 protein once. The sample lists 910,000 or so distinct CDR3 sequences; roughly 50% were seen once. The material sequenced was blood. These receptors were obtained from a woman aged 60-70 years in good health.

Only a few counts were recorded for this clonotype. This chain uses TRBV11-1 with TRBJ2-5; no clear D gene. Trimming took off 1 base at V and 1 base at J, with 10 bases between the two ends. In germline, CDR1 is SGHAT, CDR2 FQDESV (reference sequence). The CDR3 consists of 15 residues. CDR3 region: CASSLVLGIQETQYF. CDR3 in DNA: TGTGCCAGCAGCTTAGTCCTGGGGATCCAAGAGACCCAGTACTTC. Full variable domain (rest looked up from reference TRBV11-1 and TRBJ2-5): EAEVAQSPRYKITEKSQAVAFWCDPISGHATLYWYRQILGQGPELLVQFQDESVVDDSQLPKDRFSAERLKGVDSTLKIQPAELGDSAMYLCASSLVLGIQETQYFGPGTRLLVL.

This CDR3 reads CASSREGGVSYNEQFF. In nucleotides, the CDR3 is TGTGCCAGCAGCCGAGAAGGGGGGGTCTCCTACAATGAGCAGTTCTTC. The genes are TRBV4-2 and TRBJ2-1; D might be TRBD2 (7 bases). Germline V lookup: CDR1 LGHNA, CDR2 YNFKEQ. This CDR3 has 16 amino acids. The V end lost 4 bases, the J end lost 0 bases, and 13 bases lay between the germline ends.

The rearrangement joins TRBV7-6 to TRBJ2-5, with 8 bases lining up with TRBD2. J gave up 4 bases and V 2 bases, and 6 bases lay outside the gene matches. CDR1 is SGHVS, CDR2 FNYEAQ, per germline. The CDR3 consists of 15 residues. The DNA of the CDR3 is TGTGCCAGCAGCTTAAATAGCGGGATGGGAGAGACCCAGTACTTC. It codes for CASSLNSGMGETQYF. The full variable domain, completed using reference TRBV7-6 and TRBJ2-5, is GAGVSQSPRYKVTKRGQDVALRCDPISGHVSLYWYRQALGQGPEFLTYFNYEAQQDKSGLPNDRFSAERPEGSISTLTIQRTEQRDSAMYRCASSLNSGMGETQYFGPGTRLLVL.

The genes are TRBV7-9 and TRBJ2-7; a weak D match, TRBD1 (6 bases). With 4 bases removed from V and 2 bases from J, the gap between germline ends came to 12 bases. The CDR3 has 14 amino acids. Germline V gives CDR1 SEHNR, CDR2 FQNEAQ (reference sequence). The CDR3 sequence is CASSSGTLPYEQYF. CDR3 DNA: TGTGCCAGCAGCTCCGGGACATTGCCCTACGAGCAGTACTTC.

The CDR3 nucleotides read TGTGCCAGCAGCATAGACAGGGTTCCACAGCCCCAGCATTTT. Translation gives CASSIDRVPQPQHF. V gene TRBV28 combines with J gene TRBJ1-5; 7 nucleotides match TRBD1. V trimming: 6 bases; J trimming: 7 bases; junction bases outside the gene matches: 9. Germline CDR1 is MDHEN and CDR2 is SYDVKM. The CDR3 is 14 amino acids. The full variable domain, with the rest looked up from reference TRBV28 and TRBJ1-5, is DVKVTQSSRYLVKRTGEKVFLECVQDMDHENMFWYRQDPGLGLRLIYFSYDVKMKEKGDIPEGYSVSREKKERFSLILESASTNQTSMYLCASSIDRVPQPQHFGDGTRLSIL.

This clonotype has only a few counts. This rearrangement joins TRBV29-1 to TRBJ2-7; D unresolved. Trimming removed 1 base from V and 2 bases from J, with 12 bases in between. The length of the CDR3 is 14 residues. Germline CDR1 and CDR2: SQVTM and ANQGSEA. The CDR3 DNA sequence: TGCAGCGTTGAAGTTCCAGACGGCCCCTACGAGCAGTACTTC. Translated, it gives CSVEVPDGPYEQYF.

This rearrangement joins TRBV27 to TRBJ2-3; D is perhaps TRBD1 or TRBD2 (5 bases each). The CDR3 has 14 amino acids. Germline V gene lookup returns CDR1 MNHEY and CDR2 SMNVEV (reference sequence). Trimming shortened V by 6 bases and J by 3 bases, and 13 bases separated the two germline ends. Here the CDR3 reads CASRSLGETDTQYF. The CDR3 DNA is TGTGCCAGCAGATCGTTGGGGGAGACAGATACGCAGTATTTT.

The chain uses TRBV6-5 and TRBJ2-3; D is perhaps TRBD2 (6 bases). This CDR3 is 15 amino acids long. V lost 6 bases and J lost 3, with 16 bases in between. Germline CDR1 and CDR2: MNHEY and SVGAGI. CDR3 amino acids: CASSRSSGATDTQYF. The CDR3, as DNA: TGTGCCAGCAGCAGGAGTAGCGGTGCGACAGATACGCAGTATTTT.

As DNA, the CDR3 is TGTGCTAGTGGTTTGGCACAGGGGCTCTACAATGAGCAGTTCTTC. Translated, it gives CASGLAQGLYNEQFF. J is TRBJ2-1 and V is TRBV12-5, with 7 bases identical to TRBD1. The V and J ends lost 1 base and 3 bases, in that order; junction bases with no gene match: 3. Germline CDR1 and CDR2: LGHNT and FRNRAP. The CDR3 totals 15 residues.

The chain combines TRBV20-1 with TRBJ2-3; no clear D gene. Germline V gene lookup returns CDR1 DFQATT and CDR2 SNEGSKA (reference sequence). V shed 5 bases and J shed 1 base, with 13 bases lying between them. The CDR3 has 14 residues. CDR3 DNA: TGCAGTGCTCCCCACGAGGTGGGCACAGATACGCAGTATTTT. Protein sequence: CSAPHEVGTDTQYF.